The 14 T cell receptor beta chains below come from one sample, sequenced in a study of circulating CD8 cells and anti-PD-1 response in melanoma. From live CD3+CD8+TCRalphabeta+ cells, four PD-1 and/or TIGIT subsets were sorted. Using roughly 16 ng of total RNA, TCR libraries were made with the QIAseq Immune Repertoire TCR panel. TCRdb fed the reads into MiXCR, producing one record per CDR3 protein. The table lists some 520 distinct CDR3 sequences, approximately 11% of them singletons. Sequenced material: CD8+ T cells from PBMCs, taken at baseline or after one month of anti-PD-1 therapy (not recorded which). All receptors derive from a human donor with melanoma.

By its share, this clonotype is large. V and J are TRBV11-2 and TRBJ1-1; D remains ambiguous. The CDR3 length is 13 residues. With 3 bases removed from V and 4 bases from J, the gap between germline ends came to 9 bases. Per the germline V gene, CDR1 is SGHAT and CDR2 is FQNNGV. This CDR3 is CASSFGEGTEAFF. In DNA, the CDR3 is TGTGCCAGCAGCTTCGGCGAGGGCACTGAAGCTTTCTTT.

This clonotype was counted a few times. A much larger clonotype is one base distant, so this may be a read error. The chain uses TRBV20-1 and TRBJ1-1; D is uncertain. Germline CDR1 DFQATT, CDR2 SNEGSKA (reference sequence). The V gene lost 5 bases and the J gene lost 0 bases, with 16 bases spanning the gap. There are 15 residues in the CDR3. The CDR3 DNA reads TGCAGTGCTCCCCCGGACGGAAATTTGAACACTGAAGCTTTCTTT. Protein product: CSAPPDGNLNTEAFF.

This clonotype is classed as large (0.1 to 1%). The CDR3 DNA follows: TGTGCCAGTAGTGGAGGATCCTGGGGGCAGTACTTC. Protein product: CASSGGSWGQYF. The V and J genes are TRBV19 and TRBJ2-7, with D maybe TRBD2 (5 bases). CDR3 length: 12 amino acids. V was shortened by 5 bases and J by 9 bases, with 14 bases between the two germline ends. Germline V gene sequence: CDR1 LNHDA, CDR2 SQIVND (reference sequence). Supplemented by reference TRBV19 and TRBJ2-7, the full variable domain reads DGGITQSPKYLFRKEGQNVTLSCEQNLNHDAMYWYRQDPGQGLRLIYYSQIVNDFQKGDIAEGYSVSREKKESFPLTVTSAQKNPTAFYLCASSGGSWGQYFGPGTRLTVT.

This clonotype is judged medium-sized. The V and J genes are TRBV29-1 and TRBJ1-2; 9 bases map to TRBD1. Germline values: CDR1 SQVTM, CDR2 ANQGSEA. Germline trimming cut 5 bases from V and 3 bases from J; bases unmatched to any gene: 13. There are 16 residues in the CDR3. DNA for the CDR3: TGCAGCGTTCCCCAGCCGGGACAGGGTGGACACTATGGCTACACCTTC. Amino acids: CSVPQPGQGGHYGYTF.

This clonotype is medium-sized. V and J are TRBV11-2 and TRBJ1-3; D is unresolved. In germline, CDR1 is SGHAT, CDR2 FQNNGV. CDR3 length: 11 residues. V dropped 1 base and J dropped 7 bases, with 2 bases sitting between them. CDR3 DNA: TGTGCCAGCAGCTTAGCGAACACCATATATTTT. Its translation is CASSLANTIYF.

In its sample, this clonotype is medium-sized. This rearrangement joins TRBV27 to TRBJ2-1; a possible D gene is TRBD1 (6 bases). CDR3 size: 14 residues. The germline gives CDR1 MNHEY, CDR2 SMNVEV (reference sequence). V was shortened by 0 bases and J by 3 bases, with 6 bases between the two germline ends. In DNA, the CDR3 is TGTGCCAGCAGTTTATCGGGACACTACAATGAGCAGTTCTTC. Translating it yields CASSLSGHYNEQFF.

By share of the sample, this clonotype is medium-sized. The junction shows a germline mismatch at one end, possibly a read error. The chain uses TRBV11-2 and TRBJ1-6; D ambiguous. Germline V gene sequence: CDR1 SGHAT, CDR2 FQNNGV. The CDR3 covers 13 residues. CDR3 residues: CASSLDKGAPRHF. The CDR3 DNA reads TGTGCCAGCAGCTTAGATAAGGGAGCCCCCCGCCACTTT.

The genes are TRBV28 and TRBJ2-1; the D gene is possibly TRBD1 (6 bases). This CDR3 spans 14 amino acids. V shed 3 bases and J shed 3 bases, with 9 bases lying between them. Per the germline V gene, CDR1 is MDHEN and CDR2 is SYDVKM. CDR3: CASSFEGGYNEQFF. In nucleotides, the CDR3 is TGTGCCAGCAGTTTTGAAGGGGGCTACAATGAGCAGTTCTTC.

This clonotype was seen just once. One end of the junction varies from germline; a read error may be responsible. The rearrangement uses TRBV6-6 and TRBJ1-4; D remains unclear. CDR1 is MNHNY, CDR2 SVGAGI, per germline (reference sequence). The CDR3 loop spans 18 amino acids. CDR3 residues: CAGSYSSAAFATNVKLFF. The CDR3 DNA reads TGTGCCGGCAGTTACTCGAGCGCGGCGTTTGCAACTAATGTAAAACTGTTTTTT.

This clonotype is deemed medium-sized. V gene TRBV2 combines with J gene TRBJ2-7, with a tentative D call TRBD2 (6 bases). CDR3 size: 13 residues. V lost 5 bases and J lost 2, with 10 bases in between. Germline V gene sequence: CDR1 SNHLY, CDR2 FYNNEI. CDR3 bases: TGTGCCAGCAGTTCTGGGGAGGCCTACGAGCAGTACTTC. This translates into CASSSGEAYEQYF.

Note on this clonotype: This could be a read error, since a much larger clone is one nucleotide away. The chain joins TRBV24-1 to TRBJ2-5; 10 nucleotides agree with TRBD2. The length of the CDR3 is 14 residues. Germline assignment: CDR1 KGHDR and CDR2 SFDVKD. Trimming cost V 7 bases and J 3 bases; bases outside gene matches: 4. This CDR3 reads CATRPSGGEETQYF. The CDR3 region has the DNA TGTGCCACCAGGCCTAGCGGGGGAGAAGAGACCCAGTACTTC.

This clonotype occurred a few times. The rearrangement joins TRBV13 to TRBJ2-1; D gene uncertain. CDR1 PRHDT and CDR2 FYEKMQ come from the germline V gene (reference sequence). V lost 3 bases to trimming and J lost 5 bases, with 14 bases between them. CDR3 length equals 15 residues. As DNA, the CDR3 is TGTGCCAGCAGCTTGAGGACGGCTAATAACAATGAGCAGTTCTTC. Translating it yields CASSLRTANNNEQFF.

This clonotype qualifies as medium-sized (0.01 to 0.1%). V and J are TRBV20-1 and TRBJ1-5; TRBD1 agrees at 9 bases. The CDR3 consists of 14 residues. Per the germline V gene, CDR1 is DFQATT and CDR2 is SNEGSKA (reference sequence). V was pared by 3 bases and J by 11 bases, with 11 bases of the junction left unmatched. The CDR3 here is CSASTGGGPRSQHF. The DNA of the CDR3 is TGCAGTGCTAGTACAGGGGGCGGCCCACGGTCCCAGCATTTT.

This clonotype has more than one count but fewer than ten. The chain links TRBV28 to TRBJ1-3; no clear D. V gave up 6 bases and J gave up 3 bases, with 6 bases separating them. The germline V gene encodes CDR1 MDHEN and CDR2 SYDVKM. The CDR3 consists of 12 residues. CDR3 in DNA: TGTGCCAGCAGCCCACTTGGAAACACCATATATTTT. Residues: CASSPLGNTIYF. Full variable domain (rest looked up from reference TRBV28 and TRBJ1-3): DVKVTQSSRYLVKRTGEKVFLECVQDMDHENMFWYRQDPGLGLRLIYFSYDVKMKEKGDIPEGYSVSREKKERFSLILESASTNQTSMYLCASSPLGNTIYFGEGSWLTVV.